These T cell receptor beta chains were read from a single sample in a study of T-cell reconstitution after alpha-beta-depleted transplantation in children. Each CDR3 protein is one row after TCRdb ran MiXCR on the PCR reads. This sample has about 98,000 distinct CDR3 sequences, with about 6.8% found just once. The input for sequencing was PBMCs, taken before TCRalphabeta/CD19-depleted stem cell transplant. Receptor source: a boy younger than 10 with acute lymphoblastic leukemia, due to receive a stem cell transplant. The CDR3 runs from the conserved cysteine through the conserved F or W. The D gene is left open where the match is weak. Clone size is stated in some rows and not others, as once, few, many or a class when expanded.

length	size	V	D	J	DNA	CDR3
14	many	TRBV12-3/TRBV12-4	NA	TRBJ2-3	TGTGCCAGCAGTTTGGGTGGAATTGCGGATACGCAGTATTTT	CASSLGGIADTQYF
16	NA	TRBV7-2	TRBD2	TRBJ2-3	TGTGCCAGCAGCTCCAACAGCGGGGGGGCCGCAGATACGCAGTATTTT	CASSSNSGGAADTQYF
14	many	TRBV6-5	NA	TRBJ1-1	TGTGCCAGCAGTACCCGACAGGAGAACACTGAAGCTTTCTTT	CASSTRQENTEAFF
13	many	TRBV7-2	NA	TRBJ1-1	TGTGCCAGCAGCCTACAGATTTACACTGAAGCTTTCTTT	CASSLQIYTEAFF
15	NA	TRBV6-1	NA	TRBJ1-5	TGTGCCAGCACCGCTGGGGACGGATCTTATCAGCCCCAGCATTTT	CASTAGDGSYQPQHF
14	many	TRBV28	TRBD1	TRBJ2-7	TGTGCCAGCAGCCGGACAGGCGCCTCCTACGAGCAGTACTTC	CASSRTGASYEQYF
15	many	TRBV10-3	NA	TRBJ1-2	TGTGCCATCAGTGAGTCGAACTCGGCATCCAATGGCTACACCTTC	CAISESNSASNGYTF
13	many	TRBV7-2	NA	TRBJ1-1	TGTGCCAGCAGCTCGAGGGGTCGCACTGAAGCTTTCTTT	CASSSRGRTEAFF
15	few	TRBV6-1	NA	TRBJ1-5	TGTGCCAGCACCTCCCTGAGAGGGGGCAATCAGCCCCAGCATTTT	CASTSLRGGNQPQHF
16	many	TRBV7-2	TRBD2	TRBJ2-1	TGTGCCAGCAGCCATAGCGGGGCCAGCTCCTACAATGAGCAGTTCTTC	CASSHSGASSYNEQFF
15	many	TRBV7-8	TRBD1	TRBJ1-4	TGTGCCAGCAGCCCGACAGGGGCATTTAATGAAAAACTGTTTTTT	CASSPTGAFNEKLFF
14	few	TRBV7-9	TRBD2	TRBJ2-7	TGTGCCAGCAGCTCCGGGAGGGAAACCTACGAGCAGTACTTC	CASSSGRETYEQYF
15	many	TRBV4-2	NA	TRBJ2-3	TGTGCCAGCAGCCACCGACTCCTTAGCACAGATACGCAGTATTTT	CASSHRLLSTDTQYF
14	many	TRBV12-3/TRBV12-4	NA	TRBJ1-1	TGTGCCAGCAGCCCTTCGGTGAGGGTGACTGAAGCTTTCTTT	CASSPSVRVTEAFF
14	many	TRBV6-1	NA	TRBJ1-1	TGTGCCAGCACCGTAGGACAGCCCTACTCCGAAGCTTTCTTT	CASTVGQPYSEAFF
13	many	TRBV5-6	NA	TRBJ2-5	TGTGCCAGCAGCGCAGGGGGGGTCCAGACCCAGTACTTC	CASSAGGVQTQYF
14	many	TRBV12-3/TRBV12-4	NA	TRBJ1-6	TGTGCCAGCAGGAGGGACCGCGTAATGGCACCCCTCCACTTT	CASRRDRVMAPLHF
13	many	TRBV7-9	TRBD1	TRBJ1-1	TGTGCCAGCAGCCCGGGACAGGGCACTGAAGCTTTCTTT	CASSPGQGTEAFF
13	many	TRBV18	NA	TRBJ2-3	TGTGCCAGCTCAGCTCGGGGAGGAGATACGCAGTATTTT	CASSARGGDTQYF
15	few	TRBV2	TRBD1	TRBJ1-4	TGTGCCAGCACCCAAATGGGACAGAGAACGGAAAAACTGTTTTTT	CASTQMGQRTEKLFF
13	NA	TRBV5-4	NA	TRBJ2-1	TGTGCCAGCAGCTTCGGACAGAGGAATGAGCAGTTCTTC	CASSFGQRNEQFF
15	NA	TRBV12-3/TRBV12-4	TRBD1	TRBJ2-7	TGTGCCAGCAGTTTAGCCGGGACAGGTTTTTACGAGCAGTACTTC	CASSLAGTGFYEQYF
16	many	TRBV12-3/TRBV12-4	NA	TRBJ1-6	TGTGCCAGCATCATGAAGGGGGTAGGATGGAATTCACCCCTCCACTTT	CASIMKGVGWNSPLHF
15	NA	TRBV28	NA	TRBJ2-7	TGTGCCAGCAGTTTACCCAGACAGGAGCCCTACGAGCAGTACTTC	CASSLPRQEPYEQYF
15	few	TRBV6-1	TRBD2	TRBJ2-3	TGTGCCAGCAGGGCCGGGACTAGCGCCCAGGATACGCAGTATTTT	CASRAGTSAQDTQYF
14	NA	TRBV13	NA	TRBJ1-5	TGTGCCAGCAGCGCAGGCATGAGCAATCAGCCCCAGCATTTT	CASSAGMSNQPQHF
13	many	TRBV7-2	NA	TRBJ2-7	TGTGCCAGCAGCCGCTCTTGGGAGCACGAGCAGTACTTC	CASSRSWEHEQYF
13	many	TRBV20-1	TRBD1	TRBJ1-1	TGCAGTGCAGGACGACAGGGTTCGACTGAAGCTTTCTTT	CSAGRQGSTEAFF
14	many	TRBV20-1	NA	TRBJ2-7	TGCAGTGCTAGAGCAGCGACAAGCGATTTAAGGCAGTACTTC	CSARAATSDLRQYF
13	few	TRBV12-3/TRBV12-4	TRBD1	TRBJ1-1	TGTGCCACCCGAGCCACCCGGGACAGTGAAGCTTTCTTT	CATRATRDSEAFF
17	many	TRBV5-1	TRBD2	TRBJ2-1	TGCGCCAGCAGCTTGGGTACTAGCGGGGGGGCCTACAATGAGCAGTTCTTC	CASSLGTSGGAYNEQFF
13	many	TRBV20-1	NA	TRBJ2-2	TGCAGTGCCCTTCTCAGGGCGTACGGGGAGCTGTTTTTT	CSALLRAYGELFF
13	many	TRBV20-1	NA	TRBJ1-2	TGCAGTGCTAGACCTCCCACGGGGTACGGCTACACCTTC	CSARPPTGYGYTF
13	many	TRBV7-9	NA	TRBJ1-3	TGTGCCAGCAGCGCTCAGGGACTGAACACCATATATTTT	CASSAQGLNTIYF
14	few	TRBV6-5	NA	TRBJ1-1	TGTGCCAGCAGTTATTTCCCGGGGAACACTGAAGCTTTCTTT	CASSYFPGNTEAFF
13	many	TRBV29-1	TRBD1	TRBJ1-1	TGCAGCGTTCAGGACAGGGGGGACACTGAAGCTTTCTTT	CSVQDRGDTEAFF
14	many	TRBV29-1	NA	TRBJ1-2	TGCAGCGTTGATGAAGGGGGTCGGAACTATGGCTACACCTTC	CSVDEGGRNYGYTF
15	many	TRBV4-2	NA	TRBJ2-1	TGTGCCAGCAGCCAAGAGAGCGCCTCCTACAATGAGCAGTTCTTC	CASSQESASYNEQFF
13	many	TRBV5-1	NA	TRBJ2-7	TGCGCCAGCAGCCCGCGGACAGCCTACGAGCAGTACTTC	CASSPRTAYEQYF
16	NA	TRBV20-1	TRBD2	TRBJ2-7	TGCAGTGCTAGACTCCCAAGCGGGGGGGTATCCTACGAGCAGTACTTC	CSARLPSGGVSYEQYF
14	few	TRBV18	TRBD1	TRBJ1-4	TGTGCCAGCTCAACGGACAGGGGAGGTGAAAAACTGTTTTTT	CASSTDRGGEKLFF
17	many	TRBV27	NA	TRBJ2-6	TGTGCCAGCAGTTTATCAGGCACACATCCTGGGGCCAACGTCCTGACTTTC	CASSLSGTHPGANVLTF
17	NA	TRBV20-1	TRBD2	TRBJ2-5	TGCAGTGCCGCAAAGGGACTAGCGGGGGGCAGGGAAGAGACCCAGTACTTC	CSAAKGLAGGREETQYF
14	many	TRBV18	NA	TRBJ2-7	TGTGCCAGCTCCCGAGAGGGTGGAGCATACGAGCAGTACTTC	CASSREGGAYEQYF
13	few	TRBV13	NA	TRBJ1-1	TGTGCCAGCAGGTTCCCAGGGAACACTGAAGCTTTCTTT	CASRFPGNTEAFF
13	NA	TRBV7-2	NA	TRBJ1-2	TGTGCCAGCAGCTTAGTATCCCCGCCCACCTACACCTTC	CASSLVSPPTYTF
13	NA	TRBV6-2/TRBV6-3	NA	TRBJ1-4	TGTGCCAGCACCAGCAACAGGGTCGAAAAACTGTTTTTT	CASTSNRVEKLFF
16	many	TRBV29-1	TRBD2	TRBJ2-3	TGCAGCGTTGAAGATGCCAGCGGGGGGGCTTTAGATACGCAGTATTTT	CSVEDASGGALDTQYF